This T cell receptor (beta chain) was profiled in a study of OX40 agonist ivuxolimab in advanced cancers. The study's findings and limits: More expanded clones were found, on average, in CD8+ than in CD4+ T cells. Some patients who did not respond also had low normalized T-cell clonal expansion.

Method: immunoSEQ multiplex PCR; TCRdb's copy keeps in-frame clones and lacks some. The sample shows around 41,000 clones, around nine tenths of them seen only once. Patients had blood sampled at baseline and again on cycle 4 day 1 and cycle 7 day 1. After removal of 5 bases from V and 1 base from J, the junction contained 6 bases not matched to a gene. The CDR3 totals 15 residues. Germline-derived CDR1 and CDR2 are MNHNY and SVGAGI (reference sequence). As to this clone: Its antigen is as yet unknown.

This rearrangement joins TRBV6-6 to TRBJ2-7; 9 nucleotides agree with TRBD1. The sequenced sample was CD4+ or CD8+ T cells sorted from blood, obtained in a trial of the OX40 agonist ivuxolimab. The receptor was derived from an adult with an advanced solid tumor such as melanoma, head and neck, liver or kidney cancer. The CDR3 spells CASSGRTGESYEQYF. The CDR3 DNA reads TGTGCCAGCAGTGGACGGACAGGGGAGTCCTACGAGCAGTACTTC.